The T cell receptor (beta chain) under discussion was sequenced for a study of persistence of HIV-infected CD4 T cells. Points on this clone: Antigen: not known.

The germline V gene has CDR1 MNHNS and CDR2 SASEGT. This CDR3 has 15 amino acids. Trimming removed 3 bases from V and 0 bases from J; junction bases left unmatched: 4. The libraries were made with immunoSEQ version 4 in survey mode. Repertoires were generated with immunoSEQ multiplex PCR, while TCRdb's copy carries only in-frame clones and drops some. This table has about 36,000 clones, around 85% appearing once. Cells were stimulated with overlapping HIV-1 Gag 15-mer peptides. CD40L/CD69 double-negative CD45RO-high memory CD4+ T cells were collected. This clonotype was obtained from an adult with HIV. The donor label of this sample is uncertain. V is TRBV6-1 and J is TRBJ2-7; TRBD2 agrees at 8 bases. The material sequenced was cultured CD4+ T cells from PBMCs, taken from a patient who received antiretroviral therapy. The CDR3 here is CASSDRGTSSYEQYF. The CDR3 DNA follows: TGTGCCAGCAGTGATAGGGGGACTAGCTCCTACGAGCAGTACTTC.